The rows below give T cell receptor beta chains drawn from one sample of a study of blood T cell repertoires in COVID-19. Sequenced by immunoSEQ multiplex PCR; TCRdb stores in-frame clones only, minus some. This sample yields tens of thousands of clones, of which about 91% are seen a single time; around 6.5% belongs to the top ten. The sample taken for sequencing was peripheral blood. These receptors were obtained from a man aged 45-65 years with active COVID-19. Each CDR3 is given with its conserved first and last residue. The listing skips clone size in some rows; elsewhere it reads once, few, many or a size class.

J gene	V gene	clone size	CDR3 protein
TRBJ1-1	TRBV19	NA	CASRSTGAIEAFF
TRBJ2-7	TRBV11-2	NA	CASSRDYPYEQYF
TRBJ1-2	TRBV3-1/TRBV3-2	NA	CASSQGFGIFGGYTF
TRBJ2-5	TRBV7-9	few	CASSFNPRLADQETQYF
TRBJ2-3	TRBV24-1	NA	CATSEGRGGTDTQYF
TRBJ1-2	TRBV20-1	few	CSATGVGGYTF
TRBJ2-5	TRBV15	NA	CATSRDFSGRASGEETQYF
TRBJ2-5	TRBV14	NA	CASSPLSGTQYF
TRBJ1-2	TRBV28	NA	CASSFLRRGYTF
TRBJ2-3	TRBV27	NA	CASSFRLAGGGVWAEDTQYF
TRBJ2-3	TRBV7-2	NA	CASNRRLAGGPWDTDTQYF
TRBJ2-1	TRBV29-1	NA	CSAVAGRAYNEQFF
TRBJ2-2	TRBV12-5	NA	CASGLGQGSTGELFF
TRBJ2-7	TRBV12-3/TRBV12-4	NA	CASSLDGGYEQYF
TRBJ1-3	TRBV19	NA	CASSPQLPHHGNTIYF
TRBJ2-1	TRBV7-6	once	CASSPVGRGGRINEQFF
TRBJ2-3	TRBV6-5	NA	CASTRAGRTDTQYF
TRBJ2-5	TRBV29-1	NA	CSVVGGQETQYF
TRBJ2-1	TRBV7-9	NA	CASSLGRLAVNNEQFF
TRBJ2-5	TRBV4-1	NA	CASSQGLASLQETQYF
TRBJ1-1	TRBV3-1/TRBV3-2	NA	CASSQDRVAEAFF
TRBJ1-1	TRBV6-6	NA	CASRLYTEAFF
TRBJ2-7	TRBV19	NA	CASSIDLGRAYEQYF
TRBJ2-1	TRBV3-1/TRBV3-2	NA	CASSLSGTGTNEQFF
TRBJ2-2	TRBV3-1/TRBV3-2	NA	CASSRGRYTGELFF
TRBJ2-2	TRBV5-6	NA	CASSLRRRGRYTGELFF
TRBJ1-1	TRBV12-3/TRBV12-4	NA	CASSVREGTEAFF
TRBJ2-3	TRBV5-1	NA	CASSYPLAGGTTDTQYF
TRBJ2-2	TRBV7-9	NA	CASSLSGTDTGELFF
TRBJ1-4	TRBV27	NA	CASTRHRPGTTNEKLFF
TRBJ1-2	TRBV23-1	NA	CASKWGRWDYGYTF
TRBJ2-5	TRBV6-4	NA	CASSDSIVSQGRLGETQYF
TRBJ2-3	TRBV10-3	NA	CAISKNRVDTQYF
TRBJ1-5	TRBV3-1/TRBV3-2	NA	CASSQDRPGLNQPQHF
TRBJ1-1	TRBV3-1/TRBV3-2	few	CASSQAVPGQGNTEAFF
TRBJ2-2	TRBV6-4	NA	CASSDRLTGELFF
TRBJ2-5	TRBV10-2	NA	CASSRSRNQETQYF
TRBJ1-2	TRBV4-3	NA	CASSQDWGQGPYGYTF
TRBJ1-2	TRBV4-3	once	CASSQDEHRGGYTF
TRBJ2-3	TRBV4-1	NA	CASSTEGGPDTQYF